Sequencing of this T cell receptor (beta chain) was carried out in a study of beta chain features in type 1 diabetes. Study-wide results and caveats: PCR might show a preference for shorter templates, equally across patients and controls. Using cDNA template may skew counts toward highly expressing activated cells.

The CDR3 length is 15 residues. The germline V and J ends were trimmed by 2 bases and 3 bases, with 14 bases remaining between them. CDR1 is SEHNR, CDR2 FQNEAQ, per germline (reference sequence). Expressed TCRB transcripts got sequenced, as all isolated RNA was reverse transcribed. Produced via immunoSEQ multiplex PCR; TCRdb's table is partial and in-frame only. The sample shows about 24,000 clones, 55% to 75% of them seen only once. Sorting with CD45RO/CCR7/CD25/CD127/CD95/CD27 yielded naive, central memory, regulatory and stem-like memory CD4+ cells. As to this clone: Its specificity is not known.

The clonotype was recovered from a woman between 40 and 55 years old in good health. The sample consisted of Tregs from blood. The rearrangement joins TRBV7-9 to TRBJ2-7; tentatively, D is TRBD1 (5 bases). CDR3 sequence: CASSLSGNLGYEQYF. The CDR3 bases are TGTGCCAGCAGCTTATCAGGGAATCTCGGCTACGAGCAGTACTTC.